The 15 T cell receptor beta chains below were found in one sample sequenced in a study of T cells in Graves' hyperthyroidism and ophthalmopathy. The source material, RNA transcripts, was used to amplify TCR beta CDR3 regions. During a first-round RT-PCR of the TCR CDR3, the HTBI primer set was used. TCRdb passed the multiplex PCR reads through MiXCR, listing each CDR3 protein once. The sample lists roughly 570,000 distinct CDR3 sequences; 15% to 19% were seen once. The specimen sequenced was blood. These receptors were taken from a woman younger than 45 with Graves' hyperthyroidism.

This clonotype was seen only a few times. This chain joins TRBV6-5 and TRBJ1-3; D unresolved. Germline CDR1 reads MNHEY; CDR2 reads SVGAGI. CDR3 length equals 14 residues. V dropped 0 bases and J dropped 1 base, with 4 bases sitting between them. The CDR3 loop is CASSYSTSGNTIYF. The CDR3 DNA is TGTGCCAGCAGTTACTCGACTTCTGGAAACACCATATATTTT.

This clonotype was counted only a few times. The rearrangement links TRBV12-3 or TRBV12-4 to TRBJ2-5; 10 nucleotides agree with TRBD2. The CDR3 is 14 residues long. Unmatched junction bases numbered 4, after V lost 7 bases and J lost 2 bases. The CDR3 is CASTPLAGQETQYF. The CDR3 DNA sequence: TGTGCCAGCACCCCACTAGCGGGACAAGAGACCCAGTACTTC.

This clonotype was seen a few times. The chain employs TRBV20-1 and TRBJ1-2; 9 bases line up with TRBD1. The CDR3 contains 14 residues. The ends lost 0 bases at V and 8 bases at J; junction bases unmatched: 7. Germline V gene sequence: CDR1 DFQATT, CDR2 SNEGSKA (reference sequence). Here the CDR3 reads CSAREGTGLLGYTF. The CDR3 coding sequence is TGCAGTGCTAGAGAGGGGACAGGGCTATTGGGCTACACCTTC.

This clonotype was recorded at least ten times. The V gene is TRBV11-1, the J gene TRBJ2-3; 8 bases fit TRBD1. Per the germline V gene, CDR1 is SGHAT and CDR2 is FQDESV (reference sequence). The junction had 6 bases not matched to a gene; V was cut back by 3 bases and J by 4 bases. This CDR3 spans 15 amino acids. The CDR3 DNA sequence: TGTGCCAGCAGCTTGAGACCGACAGGGGCAGATACGCAGTATTTT. Translation gives CASSLRPTGADTQYF.

In its sample, this clonotype was seen a few times. The chain is built from TRBV20-1 and TRBJ2-1; the D gene is possibly TRBD1 (5 bases). CDR1 DFQATT and CDR2 SNEGSKA come from the germline V gene (reference sequence). The CDR3 consists of 15 residues. V lost 5 bases, J lost 0 bases, and 14 bases lay in between. CDR3 bases: TGCAGTGCTCGTTCAGGGCGCAGCTCCTACAATGAGCAGTTCTTC. This encodes CSARSGRSSYNEQFF.

This clonotype has a count of ten or more. CDR3 sequence reads: CASSEGWRGKAWQFF. As DNA, the CDR3 is TGTGCCAGCAGTGAAGGGTGGCGGGGAAAGGCCTGGCAGTTCTTC. The rearrangement links TRBV2 to TRBJ2-1; tentative D call: TRBD2 (6 bases). Per the germline V gene, CDR1 is SNHLY and CDR2 is FYNNEI. There are 15 residues in the CDR3. The ends were cut back, 1 base at V and 12 bases at J, with 19 bases in the middle. The full variable domain, in which reference TRBV2 and TRBJ2-1 provide the parts outside the CDR3, is EPEVTQTPSHQVTQMGQEVILRCVPISNHLYFYWYRQILGQKVEFLVSFYNNEISEKSEIFDDQFSVERPDGSNFTLKIRSTKLEDSAMYFCASSEGWRGKAWQFFGPGTRLTVL.

Worth noting for this clonotype: This may come from a read error, since a much larger clone is one base off. V gene TRBV6-1 combines with J gene TRBJ2-1; 9 bases are shared with TRBD2. This CDR3 is 15 amino acids long. The V gene's germline CDR1 is MNHNS and CDR2 SASEGT. The CDR3 spells CASRSSGGPYNERFF. The CDR3 region has the DNA TGTGCCAGCAGAAGCAGCGGGGGGCCATACAATGAGCGGTTCTTC.

At least ten counts were recorded for this clonotype. The V gene is TRBV10-3, the J gene TRBJ2-1; D possibly corresponds to TRBD1 (7 bases). From germline, CDR1 is ENHRY and CDR2 SYGVKD. The CDR3 runs 14 residues. Trimming pared 4 bases from V and 9 bases from J, leaving 16 bases between. The CDR3 DNA reads as TGTGCCATCAGTGTAGCAGGGGGGATAGGTGAGCAGTTCTTC. It codes for CAISVAGGIGEQFF.

The chain recombines TRBV20-1 with TRBJ2-5; 14 bases map to TRBD2. Germline-derived CDR1 and CDR2 are DFQATT and SNEGSKA (reference sequence). J lost 2 bases, V lost 3 bases, and 5 bases had no gene match. The CDR3 sequence is 16 residues long. The chain's CDR3 is CSASEGTSGRQETQYF. DNA of the CDR3: TGCAGTGCTAGCGAGGGGACTAGCGGGAGACAAGAGACCCAGTACTTC.

This clonotype was seen a few times. This chain connects TRBV28 to TRBJ2-7; 11 bases are shared with TRBD2. The CDR3 contains 22 residues. Germline loops: CDR1 MDHEN, CDR2 SYDVKM. Germline trimming cut 7 bases from V and 2 bases from J; bases unmatched to any gene: 28. The CDR3 loop is CASNNNDNIRLAGGPPPYEQYF. As DNA, the CDR3 is TGTGCCAGCAATAACAACGATAATATACGGCTAGCGGGAGGACCCCCCCCCTACGAGCAGTACTTC.

This clonotype was detected ten times or more. The chain links TRBV11-2 to TRBJ1-2; TRBD1 aligns across 7 bases. The CDR3 sequence is 13 residues long. Per the germline V gene, CDR1 is SGHAT and CDR2 is FQNNGV. J gave up 4 bases and V 1 base, and 0 bases lay outside the gene matches. CDR3 region: CASSLGDSYGYTF. CDR3 in DNA: TGTGCCAGCAGCTTAGGGGACAGCTATGGCTACACCTTC. The complete variable domain, with remaining parts taken from reference TRBV11-2 and TRBJ1-2, reads EAGVAQSPRYKIIEKRQSVAFWCNPISGHATLYWYQQILGQGPKLLIQFQNNGVVDDSQLPKDRFSAERLKGVDSTLKIQPAKLEDSAVYLCASSLGDSYGYTFGSGTRLTVV.

This clonotype was counted only a few times. The V and J genes are TRBV5-1 and TRBJ2-1; no clear D gene. The V end was cut by 1 base, the J end by 12 bases, with 8 bases between. The germline CDR1 and CDR2 sequences are SGHRS and YFSETQ. The CDR3 runs to 11 residues. Written as DNA, the CDR3 is TGCGCCAGCAGCTTGTCAGGCCGGCAGTTCTTC. Its translation is CASSLSGRQFF.

A word on this clonotype: This may be a read error, as it is one base from a much larger clone. The chain has TRBV12-3 or TRBV12-4 and TRBJ1-1, with TRBD1 as a possible D gene (6 bases). CDR3 size: 16 residues. Trimming left V 5 bases short and J 3 bases short, with 19 bases between. CDR3 sequence: CASSPLGQPQDTEAFF. The CDR3 DNA sequence: TGTGCCAGCAGTCCCCTGGGACAACCACAGGACACTGAAGCTTTCTTT.

This clonotype was counted at least ten times. The genes are TRBV12-3 or TRBV12-4 and TRBJ1-5; D possibly corresponds to TRBD1 (5 bases). This CDR3 is built from 14 residues. Trimming shortened V by 5 bases and J by 3 bases, and 11 bases separated the two germline ends. The CDR3, as DNA: TGTGCCAGCAGTCCCACAGGCGTCAATCAGCCCCAGCATTTT. It yields the protein CASSPTGVNQPQHF.

This clonotype has at least ten counts. The rearrangement links TRBV6-1 to TRBJ2-2, with TRBD1 identical over 7 bases. Germline CDR1 is MNHNS and CDR2 is SASEGT. CDR3 length: 14 amino acids. V was clipped by 6 bases and J by 0 bases; unmatched bases: 1. The CDR3 loop is CASRGTANTGELFF. The DNA of the CDR3 is TGTGCCAGCAGGGGGACAGCGAACACCGGGGAGCTGTTTTTT.